The clone carrying this TCR beta chain was seen repeatedly, ten times or more. Its specificity is not known. Regions amplified from RNA transcripts were the TCR beta CDR3 regions. The primer set for the first-round RT-PCR of the TCR CDR3 was HTBI. TCRdb fed the multiplex PCR reads into MiXCR, producing one record per CDR3 protein. This table has around 300,000 distinct CDR3 sequences, about 19% appearing once. This entry comes from a study of T cells in Graves' hyperthyroidism and ophthalmopathy. Study outcomes and limitations: The authors' 13 V-J model separated ophthalmopathy from stable hyperthyroidism. Researchers found most expanded thyroid clonotypes above 0.001 in blood as well.

At least 3 on the Clinical Activity Score was recorded for ophthalmopathy patients, who also had NOSPECS grade at least 4 and duration under 3 months. The CDR3 extends over 22 amino acids. CDR1 LNHDA and CDR2 SQIVND come from the germline V gene (reference sequence). The V segment lost 3 bases and the J segment 0 bases; nucleotides outside the gene matches: 23. Sequenced sample: blood. This chain links TRBV19 with TRBJ2-1, with TRBD2 matching over 7 bases. This TCR came from a man aged 50 to 59 with Graves' ophthalmopathy. The CDR3 loop is CASSIKRWRLAEVGISYNEQFF. CDR3 DNA: TGTGCCAGTAGTATTAAGCGTTGGCGGCTAGCGGAGGTAGGGATCTCCTACAATGAGCAGTTCTTC.